This T cell receptor (beta chain) was identified during a study of long-term antiretroviral therapy in people with HIV. Trimming left V 7 bases short and J 1 base short, with 14 bases between. Germline CDR1 and CDR2: LNHDA and SQIVND (reference sequence). The CDR3 is 15 residues long. Every sample had about 0.85-10 million cryopreserved PBMC in it before DNA extraction. It was version v3.0 of the immunoSEQ assay that was run at survey level. Profiling relied on immunoSEQ multiplex PCR, and the TCRdb table lists in-frame clones only, not all of them. The sample shows some 26,000 clones, less than 80% of them seen only once.

The source is a woman in her 40s with HIV. The V call is TRBV19, the J call TRBJ2-1; no reliable D call. Sequences were derived from unsorted PBMCs, sampled 1.1 years before starting antiretroviral therapy. The CDR3 DNA follows: TGTGCCAGTAACACCGCGGCGCGGTCCTACAATGAGCAGTTCTTC. Translated: CASNTAARSYNEQFF.